This record looks at one T cell receptor (beta chain) sequence and its context. V dropped 8 bases and J dropped 1 base, with 6 bases sitting between them. The CDR3 loop spans 13 amino acids. This specimen belongs to a study of T cells in Graves' hyperthyroidism and ophthalmopathy. Amplification targeted TCR beta CDR3 regions from RNA transcripts. First-round RT-PCR with HTBI primers amplified the TCR CDR3 region. MiXCR was run by TCRdb on the multiplex PCR reads, yielding one entry per CDR3 protein. Here the sample spans around 270,000 distinct CDR3 sequences, around 19% being singletons. Input material: blood. This clonotype was obtained from a middle-aged man with Graves' ophthalmopathy. This chain links TRBV12-3 or TRBV12-4 with TRBJ2-6; D might be TRBD2 (5 bases). The CDR3 DNA sequence: TGTGCCAGCGGAGGATCTGGGGCCAACGTCCTGACTTTC. This encodes CASGGSGANVLTF.